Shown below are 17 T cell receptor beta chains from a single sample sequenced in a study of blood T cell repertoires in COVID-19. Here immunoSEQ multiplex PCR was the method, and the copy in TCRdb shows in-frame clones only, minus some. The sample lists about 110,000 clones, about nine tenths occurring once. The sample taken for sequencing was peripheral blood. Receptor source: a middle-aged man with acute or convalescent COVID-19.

The CDR3 DNA follows: TGTGCCAGCAGCTTAGCCCCGACAGGGGGGAACACTGAAGCTTTCTTT. Its protein is CASSLAPTGGNTEAFF. The V gene is TRBV7-6, the J gene TRBJ1-1, with 9 bases lining up with TRBD1. The V and J ends lost 0 bases and 1 base, in that order; junction bases with no gene match: 3. This CDR3 comprises 16 residues. Germline loops: CDR1 SGHVS, CDR2 FNYEAQ.

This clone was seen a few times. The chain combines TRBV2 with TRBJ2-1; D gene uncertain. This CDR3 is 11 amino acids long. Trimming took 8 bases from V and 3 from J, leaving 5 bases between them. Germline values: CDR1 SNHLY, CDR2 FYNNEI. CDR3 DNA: TGTGCCAGCGACAACTACAATGAGCAGTTCTTC. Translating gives CASDNYNEQFF.

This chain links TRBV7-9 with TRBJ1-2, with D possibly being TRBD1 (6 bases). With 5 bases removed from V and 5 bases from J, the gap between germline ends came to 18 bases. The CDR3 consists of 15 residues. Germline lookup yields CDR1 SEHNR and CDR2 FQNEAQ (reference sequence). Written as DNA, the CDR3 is TGTGCCAGCAGCGACAGTACAGGGAATGGTTATGGCTACACCTTC. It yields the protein CASSDSTGNGYGYTF. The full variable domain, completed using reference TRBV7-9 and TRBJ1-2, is DTGVSQNPRHKITKRGQNVTFRCDPISEHNRLYWYRQTLGQGPEFLTYFQNEAQLEKSRLLSDRFSAERPKGSFSTLEIQRTEQGDSAMYLCASSDSTGNGYGYTFGSGTRLTVV.

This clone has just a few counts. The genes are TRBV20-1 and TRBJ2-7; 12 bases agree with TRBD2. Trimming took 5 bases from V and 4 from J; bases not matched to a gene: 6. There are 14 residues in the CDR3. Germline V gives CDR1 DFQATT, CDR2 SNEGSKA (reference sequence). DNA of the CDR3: TGCAGTGCTGGTGGACTAGCGGGAAAGTACGAGCAGTACTTC. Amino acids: CSAGGLAGKYEQYF.

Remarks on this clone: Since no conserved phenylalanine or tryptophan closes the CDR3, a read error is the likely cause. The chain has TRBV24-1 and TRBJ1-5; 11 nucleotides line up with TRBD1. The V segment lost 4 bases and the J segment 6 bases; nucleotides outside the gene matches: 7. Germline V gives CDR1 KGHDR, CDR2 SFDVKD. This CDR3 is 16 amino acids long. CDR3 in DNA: TGTGCCACCAGTGACGCCGGGACAGGGGGACTTCAGCCCCAGCATTCT. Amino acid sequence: CATSDAGTGGLQPQHS.

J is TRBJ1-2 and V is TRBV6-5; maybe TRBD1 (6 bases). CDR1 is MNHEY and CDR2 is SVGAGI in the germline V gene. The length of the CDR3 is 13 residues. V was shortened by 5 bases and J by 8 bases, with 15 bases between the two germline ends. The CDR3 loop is CASSRAGATGYTF. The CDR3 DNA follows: TGTGCCAGCAGTAGGGCGGGGGCTACGGGCTACACCTTC.

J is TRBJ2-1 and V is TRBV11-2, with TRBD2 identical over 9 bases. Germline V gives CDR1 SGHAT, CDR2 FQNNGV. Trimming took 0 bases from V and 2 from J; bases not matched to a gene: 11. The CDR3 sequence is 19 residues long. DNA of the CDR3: TGTGCCAGCAGCTTAGAGTTGGCTAGCGGGGCGGGTCCCTACAATGAGCAGTTCTTC. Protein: CASSLELASGAGPYNEQFF.

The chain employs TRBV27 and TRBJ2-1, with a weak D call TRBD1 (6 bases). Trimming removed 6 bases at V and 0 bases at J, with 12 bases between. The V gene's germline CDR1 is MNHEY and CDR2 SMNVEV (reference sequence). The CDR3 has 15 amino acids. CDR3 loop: CASSPDSSSYNEQFF. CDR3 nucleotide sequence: TGTGCCAGCAGCCCGGACAGCAGCTCCTACAATGAGCAGTTCTTC.

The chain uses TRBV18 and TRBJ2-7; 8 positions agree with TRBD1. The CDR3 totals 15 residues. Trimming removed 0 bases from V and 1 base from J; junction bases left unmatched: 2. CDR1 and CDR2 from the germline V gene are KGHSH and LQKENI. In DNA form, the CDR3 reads TGTGCCAGCTCACCACCGACAGGGGTTTCCTACGAGCAGTACTTC. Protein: CASSPPTGVSYEQYF.

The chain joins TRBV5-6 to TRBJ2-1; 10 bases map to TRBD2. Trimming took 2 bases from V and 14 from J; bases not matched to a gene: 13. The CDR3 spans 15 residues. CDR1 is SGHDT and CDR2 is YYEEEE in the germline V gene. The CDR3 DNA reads TGTGCCAGCAGCTTTGGTTCTAGCGGGAGTTCTGCCGAGTTCTTC. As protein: CASSFGSSGSSAEFF.

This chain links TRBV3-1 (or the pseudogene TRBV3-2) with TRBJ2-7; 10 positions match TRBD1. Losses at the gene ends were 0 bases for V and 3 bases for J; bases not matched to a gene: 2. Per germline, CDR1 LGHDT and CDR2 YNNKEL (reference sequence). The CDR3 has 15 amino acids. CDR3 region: CASSQEGQGDYEQYF. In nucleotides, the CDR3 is TGTGCCAGCAGCCAAGAAGGACAGGGGGACTACGAGCAGTACTTC.

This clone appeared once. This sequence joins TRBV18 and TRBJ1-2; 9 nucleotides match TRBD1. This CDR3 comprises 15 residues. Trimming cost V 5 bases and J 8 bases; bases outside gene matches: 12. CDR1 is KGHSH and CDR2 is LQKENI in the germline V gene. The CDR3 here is CASSMQQGAMYGYTF. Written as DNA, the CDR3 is TGTGCCAGCTCAATGCAACAGGGGGCAATGTACGGCTACACCTTC.

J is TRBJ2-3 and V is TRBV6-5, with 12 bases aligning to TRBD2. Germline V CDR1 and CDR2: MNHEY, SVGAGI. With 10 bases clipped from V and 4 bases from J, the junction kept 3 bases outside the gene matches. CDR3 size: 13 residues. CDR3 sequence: CATTSGSADTQYF. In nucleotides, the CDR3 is TGTGCCACGACTAGCGGGAGTGCAGATACGCAGTATTTT.

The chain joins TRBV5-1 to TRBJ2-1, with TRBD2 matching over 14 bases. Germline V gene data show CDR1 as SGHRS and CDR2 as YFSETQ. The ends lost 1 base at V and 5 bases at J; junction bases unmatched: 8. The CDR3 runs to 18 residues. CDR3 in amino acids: CASSLSTSGGAIDNEQFF. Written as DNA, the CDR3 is TGCGCCAGCAGCTTGTCGACTAGCGGGGGGGCTATCGACAATGAGCAGTTCTTC.

CDR3 residues: CASNAKSGYGYTF. The CDR3 DNA sequence: TGTGCCAGTAACGCTAAAAGCGGCTATGGCTACACCTTC. The chain uses TRBV19 and TRBJ1-2; D is ambiguous. The CDR3 sequence is 13 residues long. Germline CDR1 LNHDA, CDR2 SQIVND (reference sequence). The V end lost 7 bases, the J end lost 4 bases, and 13 bases lay between the germline ends.

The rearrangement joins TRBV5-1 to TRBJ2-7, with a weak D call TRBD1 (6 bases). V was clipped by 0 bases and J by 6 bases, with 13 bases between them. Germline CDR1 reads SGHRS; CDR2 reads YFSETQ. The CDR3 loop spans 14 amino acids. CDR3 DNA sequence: TGCGCCAGCAGCTTGGCCAGGGGTCCTGTCGAGCAGTACTTC. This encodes CASSLARGPVEQYF.

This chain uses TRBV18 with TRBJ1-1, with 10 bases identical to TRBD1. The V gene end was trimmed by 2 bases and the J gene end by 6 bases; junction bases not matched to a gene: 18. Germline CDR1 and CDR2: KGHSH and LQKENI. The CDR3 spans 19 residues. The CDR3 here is CASSPRLGTGDRGGPEAFF. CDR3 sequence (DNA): TGTGCCAGCTCACCAAGACTCGGGACAGGGGACCGTGGGGGGCCTGAAGCTTTCTTT.